What follows is one T cell receptor (beta chain) and its context. The entry originates in a study of blood T cell repertoires in COVID-19. As for the study in general: Acute and convalescent COVID-19 specimens originated in the United States, Italy and Spain.

V dropped 3 bases and J dropped 3; count of bases not matched to a gene: 5. The CDR3 contains 15 residues. Germline V gene sequence: CDR1 MDHEN, CDR2 SYDVKM. The data were produced by immunoSEQ multiplex PCR, yet TCRdb's version contains in-frame clones alone and is incomplete. The sample lists 150,000 to 200,000 clones, approximately 90% seen once, with less than 5.5% in the top ten. The chain combines TRBV28 with TRBJ2-3, with 8 bases identical to TRBD2. The sequencing input was peripheral blood. The source of this sequence is a human donor in a cohort sampled during active COVID-19. The CDR3 region has the DNA TGTGCCAGCAGTTTGGGGGGACTAGGGACAGATACGCAGTATTTT. Its translation: CASSLGGLGTDTQYF.